These 29 T cell receptor beta chains came from one sample sequenced in a study of STAT5B mutations in CD4+ large granular lymphocyte leukemia. Profiled with immunoSEQ multiplex PCR; TCRdb holds only in-frame clones, not every one. The table includes tens of thousands of clones, 55% to 80% detected once. The sequenced sample was CD4+ T cells from blood buffy coats. Receptors originate from a human donor in good health.

The rearrangement links TRBV27 to TRBJ2-5, with D unclear. V was clipped by 7 bases and J by 2 bases, with 17 bases between them. This CDR3 has 15 residues. Germline CDR1 is MNHEY and CDR2 is SMNVEV (reference sequence). In nucleotides, the CDR3 is TGTGCCAGCATCCTAATGAGACTTCTACAAGAGACCCAGTACTTC. It translates to CASILMRLLQETQYF.

The chain combines TRBV5-1 with TRBJ2-2; D is perhaps TRBD1 or TRBD2 (5 bases each). V was trimmed by 0 bases and J by 2 bases, leaving 14 bases between them. CDR3 length equals 17 residues. Per the germline V gene, CDR1 is SGHRS and CDR2 is YFSETQ. CDR3 bases: TGCGCCAGCAGCTTGGCGCTCGGGGCAGCCAACACCGGGGAGCTGTTTTTT. This translates into CASSLALGAANTGELFF.

This rearrangement joins TRBV19 to TRBJ2-7; D uncertain. Trimming pared 3 bases from V and 0 bases from J, leaving 9 bases between. This CDR3 has 14 amino acids. Germline CDR1 and CDR2: LNHDA and SQIVND (reference sequence). The CDR3 sequence: CASSIQRSSYEQYF. The DNA of the CDR3 is TGTGCCAGTAGTATCCAGAGGAGCTCCTACGAGCAGTACTTC.

For the CDR3, the DNA is TGTGCCATCAGTGAAGGGGGGGAGAATTCACCCCTCCACTTT. Translating it yields CAISEGGENSPLHF. The chain carries TRBV10-3 and TRBJ1-6; the D gene is possibly TRBD1 (6 bases). The V end lost 3 bases, the J end lost 7 bases, and 10 bases lay between the germline ends. CDR3 length: 14 amino acids. Germline V gene lookup returns CDR1 ENHRY and CDR2 SYGVKD.

The chain recombines TRBV5-1 with TRBJ2-1; D is unresolved. CDR1 is SGHRS and CDR2 is YFSETQ in the germline V gene. This CDR3 is built from 13 residues. Between the trimmed V and J ends, which lost 6 bases and 5 bases, there was a span of 12 bases. The CDR3 nucleotides are TGCGCCAGCAACCCGACGTCCGACAATGAGCAGTTCTTC. It is translated as CASNPTSDNEQFF.

The chain recombines TRBV21-1 with TRBJ2-3; the table's D gene call, TRBD2, was not cross checked with the DNA. TRBV21-1 is a documented pseudogene. The CDR3 spans 18 residues. The CDR3 sequence is CASSKVSASGGVTDTQYF. DNA of the CDR3: TGTGCCAGCAGCAAAGTCTCGGCTAGCGGGGGAGTTACAGATACGCAGTATTTT.

A few counts support this clone. The chain combines TRBV19 with TRBJ2-3, with D uncertain. From germline, CDR1 is LNHDA and CDR2 SQIVND (reference sequence). The CDR3 spans 13 residues. V shed 6 bases and J shed 4 bases, with 11 bases lying between them. CDR3 region: CASSKVTPDTQYF. The CDR3, as DNA: TGTGCCAGTAGCAAGGTAACCCCAGATACGCAGTATTTT.

A few counts support this clone. The rearrangement joins TRBV6-5 to TRBJ1-6, with TRBD1 as a possible D gene (6 bases). The CDR3 is made up of 13 amino acids. Trimming took 8 bases from V and 4 from J, leaving 9 bases between them. Germline V gene lookup returns CDR1 MNHEY and CDR2 SVGAGI. CDR3 protein: CASRGGYNSPLHF. Written as DNA, the CDR3 is TGTGCCAGCCGAGGGGGATATAATTCACCCCTCCACTTT.

This clone has just a few counts. The chain joins TRBV5-4 to TRBJ1-2, with 7 bases fitting TRBD1. V lost 4 bases to trimming and J lost 0 bases; unmatched junction nucleotides: 6. The germline CDR1 and CDR2 sequences are SGHNT and YYREEE (reference sequence). The CDR3 consists of 15 residues. The CDR3 sequence: CASSPGQLTNYGYTF. CDR3 nucleotides: TGTGCCAGCAGCCCGGGACAGCTTACTAACTATGGCTACACCTTC. Supplemented by reference TRBV5-4 and TRBJ1-2, the full variable domain reads ETGVTQSPTHLIKTRGQQVTLRCSSQSGHNTVSWYQQALGQGPQFIFQYYREEENGRGNFPPRFSGLQFPNYSSELNVNALELDDSALYLCASSPGQLTNYGYTFGSGTRLTVV.

The chain carries TRBV19 and TRBJ2-5; D may be TRBD1 or TRBD2 (5 bases each). Germline-derived CDR1 and CDR2 are LNHDA and SQIVND (reference sequence). Trimming took 9 bases from V and 5 from J, leaving 16 bases between them. The CDR3 runs to 13 residues. The CDR3 DNA follows: TGTGCCAGCCGGCGGGCAGGGCGGGAGACCCAGTACTTC. Protein product: CASRRAGRETQYF. Using reference TRBV19 and TRBJ2-5 for the parts outside the CDR3, the full variable domain is DGGITQSPKYLFRKEGQNVTLSCEQNLNHDAMYWYRQDPGQGLRLIYYSQIVNDFQKGDIAEGYSVSREKKESFPLTVTSAQKNPTAFYLCASRRAGRETQYFGPGTRLLVL.

The J gene is TRBJ2-5, the V gene TRBV5-6; 8 bases are a match to TRBD2. CDR1 SGHDT and CDR2 YYEEEE come from the germline V gene. This CDR3 contains 16 residues. J gave up 5 bases and V 1 base, and 10 bases lay outside the gene matches. CDR3 in amino acids: CASSLLFSGGVETQYF. The CDR3, as DNA: TGTGCCAGCAGCTTGTTGTTTTCCGGGGGGGTGGAGACCCAGTACTTC.

This chain connects TRBV19 to TRBJ1-3; 10 bases agree with TRBD1. Unmatched junction bases numbered 2, after V lost 4 bases and J lost 2 bases. The germline gives CDR1 LNHDA, CDR2 SQIVND (reference sequence). CDR3 length: 15 amino acids. CDR3 amino acids: CASSTGQGPGNTIYF. CDR3 DNA: TGTGCCAGTAGTACGGGACAGGGGCCTGGAAACACCATATATTTT.

This chain links TRBV5-1 with TRBJ1-1; the D is unclear. Trimming took off 6 bases at V and 6 bases at J, with 21 bases between the two ends. CDR3 size: 15 residues. CDR1 is SGHRS, CDR2 YFSETQ, per germline. The CDR3 is CASTPQEGTGSEAFF. The CDR3 DNA is TGCGCCAGCACCCCACAAGAAGGCACGGGGTCTGAAGCTTTCTTT.

The rearrangement uses TRBV5-1 and TRBJ1-2, with D hard to call. Trimming removed 4 bases at V and 5 bases at J, with 18 bases between. CDR3 length equals 15 residues. Germline loops: CDR1 SGHRS, CDR2 YFSETQ. The CDR3: CASSLNDDAGYGYTF. CDR3 DNA sequence: TGCGCCAGCAGCCTTAACGATGACGCGGGTTATGGCTACACCTTC.

The V call is TRBV27, the J call TRBJ2-7; D not certain. Germline V lookup: CDR1 MNHEY, CDR2 SMNVEV (reference sequence). This CDR3 comprises 14 residues. V lost 1 base, J lost 1 base, and 8 bases lay in between. Here the CDR3 reads CASSLYPDSYEQYF. In nucleotides, the CDR3 is TGTGCCAGCAGTTTATATCCGGATTCCTACGAGCAGTACTTC.

The CDR3 region has the DNA TGTGCCACCGCGGGAGCATCCTACGAGCAGTACTTC. Its translation: CATAGASYEQYF. The chain is built from TRBV2 and TRBJ2-7; 7 bases are shared with TRBD2. Germline CDR1 SNHLY, CDR2 FYNNEI. V was clipped by 10 bases and J by 1 base; unmatched bases: 4. The CDR3 extends over 12 amino acids.

The chain carries TRBV18 and TRBJ2-7, with D perhaps matching TRBD1 or TRBD2 (7 bases each). This CDR3 comprises 15 residues. Germline CDR1 is KGHSH and CDR2 is LQKENI. V was shortened by 2 bases and J by 6 bases, with 17 bases between the two germline ends. CDR3 DNA: TGTGCCAGCTCACCATCTGACAGGGAGGGGCTCGAGCAGTACTTC. Protein sequence: CASSPSDREGLEQYF.

The CDR3 reads CSVWTALRDREQFF. In DNA, the CDR3 is TGCAGCGTCTGGACAGCCCTGCGCGATAGAGAGCAGTTCTTC. The V gene is TRBV29-1, the J gene TRBJ2-1, with TRBD1 as a possible D gene (6 bases). The germline V gene encodes CDR1 SQVTM and CDR2 ANQGSEA. CDR3 length: 14 amino acids. Trimming stripped 6 bases from V and 10 bases from J, with 22 bases between.

This chain links TRBV5-6 with TRBJ2-2; 10 nucleotides line up with TRBD1. Germline V gene lookup returns CDR1 SGHDT and CDR2 YYEEEE. The CDR3 consists of 15 residues. J was trimmed by 4 bases and V by 3 bases; bases with no gene match: 3. In DNA form, the CDR3 reads TGTGCCAGCAGCTGGACAGGGGGTCGCACCGGGGAGCTGTTTTTT. Its protein is CASSWTGGRTGELFF.

CDR3 amino acids: CASRHLGQGGARYEQYF. The CDR3 DNA reads as TGTGCCAGCAGACACCTGGGACAGGGAGGTGCCCGCTACGAGCAGTACTTC. The chain has TRBV11-2 and TRBJ2-7; 9 nucleotides line up with TRBD1. The trim removed 6 bases at V and 3 bases at J, leaving 15 bases unmatched. The germline gives CDR1 SGHAT, CDR2 FQNNGV. This CDR3 contains 17 residues.

The rearrangement links TRBV20-1 to TRBJ1-2, with D unclear. From germline, CDR1 is DFQATT and CDR2 SNEGSKA (reference sequence). CDR3 length: 11 residues. Trimming stripped 2 bases from V and 5 bases from J, with 6 bases between. CDR3 protein: CSARPVYGYTF. In DNA form, the CDR3 reads TGCAGTGCTAGACCCGTTTATGGCTACACCTTC.

J is TRBJ2-3 and V is TRBV14; D might be TRBD2 (6 bases). This CDR3 region has 15 residues. V lost 0 bases, J lost 4 bases, and 11 bases lay in between. Germline loops: CDR1 SGHDN, CDR2 FVKESK. This CDR3 is CASSQERGLADTQYF. The CDR3 DNA reads as TGTGCCAGCAGCCAAGAGCGGGGTTTGGCAGATACGCAGTATTTT.

The rearrangement uses TRBV18 and TRBJ1-5, with a weak D call TRBD1 (5 bases). Germline loops: CDR1 KGHSH, CDR2 LQKENI. The ends were cut back, 5 bases at V and 7 bases at J, with 18 bases in the middle. The CDR3 is 15 residues long. CDR3 DNA sequence: TGTGCCAGCTCAGCAGACGGAGGGGCGCAACAGCCCCAGCATTTT. It codes for CASSADGGAQQPQHF.

A single count supports this clone. The V and J genes are TRBV19 and TRBJ2-3; tentatively, D is TRBD2 (6 bases). Trimming cost V 3 bases and J 6 bases, with 13 bases left between them. CDR1 is LNHDA and CDR2 is SQIVND in the germline V gene (reference sequence). The CDR3 is 14 amino acids. CDR3 nucleotide sequence: TGTGCCAGTAGTATCCCCTGGGGGGTCGATACGCAGTATTTT. Amino acid sequence: CASSIPWGVDTQYF.

The rearrangement uses TRBV10-3 and TRBJ2-1; D not resolved. From germline, CDR1 is ENHRY and CDR2 SYGVKD. The CDR3 sequence is 14 residues long. V was shortened by 4 bases and J by 0 bases, with 7 bases between the two germline ends. In DNA, the CDR3 is TGTGCCATCAGTGGGGTCAACTCCTACAATGAGCAGTTCTTC. This codes for CAISGVNSYNEQFF.

The rearrangement joins TRBV14 to TRBJ1-3; 8 bases match TRBD1. The junction had 14 bases not matched to a gene; V was cut back by 7 bases and J by 0 bases. The CDR3 is 18 amino acids. Per germline, CDR1 SGHDN and CDR2 FVKESK. The CDR3 loop is CASMGQDRESNSGNTIYF. In nucleotides, the CDR3 is TGTGCCAGCATGGGGCAGGACAGGGAATCCAACTCTGGAAACACCATATATTTT.

The genes are TRBV19 and TRBJ1-2; 9 positions agree with TRBD1. V gave up 5 bases and J gave up 0 bases; unmatched junction bases: 13. The CDR3 runs 18 residues. Germline V gene sequence: CDR1 LNHDA, CDR2 SQIVND (reference sequence). CDR3 coding DNA: TGTGCCAGTAGTCCCGGGACAGGGATAGGGCTCACTAACTATGGCTACACCTTC. Protein sequence: CASSPGTGIGLTNYGYTF.

The chain carries TRBV6-1 and TRBJ2-3; possibly TRBD1 for D (5 bases). This CDR3 is 14 amino acids long. Deletions cut 6 bases from V and 2 bases from J, with 12 bases between. The germline V gene encodes CDR1 MNHNS and CDR2 SASEGT. The CDR3 DNA reads as TGTGCCAGCAGGGTGGGGCAGCCCACAGATACGCAGTATTTT. Protein sequence: CASRVGQPTDTQYF.

A few counts support this clone. The chain combines TRBV25-1 with TRBJ2-7; no clear D. CDR1 is MGHDK and CDR2 is SYGVNS in the germline V gene. The V end lost 5 bases, the J end lost 2 bases, and 10 bases lay between the germline ends. The CDR3 consists of 13 residues. The CDR3 protein is CASSFEGPYEQYF. In DNA, the CDR3 is TGTGCCAGCAGTTTTGAAGGGCCCTACGAGCAGTACTTC.